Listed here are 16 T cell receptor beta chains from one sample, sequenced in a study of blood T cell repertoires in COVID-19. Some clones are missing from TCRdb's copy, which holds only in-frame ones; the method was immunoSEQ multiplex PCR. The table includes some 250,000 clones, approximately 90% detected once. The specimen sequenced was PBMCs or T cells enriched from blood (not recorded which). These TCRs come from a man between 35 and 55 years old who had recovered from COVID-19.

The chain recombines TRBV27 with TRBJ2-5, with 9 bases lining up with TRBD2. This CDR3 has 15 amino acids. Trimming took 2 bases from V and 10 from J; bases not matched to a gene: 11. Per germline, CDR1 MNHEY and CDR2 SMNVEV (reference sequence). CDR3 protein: CASSLLAGSAADQYF. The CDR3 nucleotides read TGTGCCAGCAGTTTACTAGCGGGATCTGCTGCGGACCAGTACTTC.

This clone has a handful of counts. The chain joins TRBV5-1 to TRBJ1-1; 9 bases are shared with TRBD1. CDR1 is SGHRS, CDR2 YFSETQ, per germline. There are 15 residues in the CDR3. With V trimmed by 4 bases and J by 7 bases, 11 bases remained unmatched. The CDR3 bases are TGCGCCAGCAGCACATTGGGGACAGGGAAGGTTGAAGCTTTCTTT. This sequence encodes CASSTLGTGKVEAFF. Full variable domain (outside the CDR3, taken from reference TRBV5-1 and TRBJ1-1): KAGVTQTPRYLIKTRGQQVTLSCSPISGHRSVSWYQQTPGQGLQFLFEYFSETQRNKGNFPGRFSGRQFSNSRSEMNVSTLELGDSALYLCASSTLGTGKVEAFFGQGTRLTVV.

CDR3 sequence: CASTPGQETQYF. Written as DNA, the CDR3 is TGTGCCAGCACCCCAGGGCAAGAGACCCAGTACTTC. The chain links TRBV7-9 to TRBJ2-5, with D maybe TRBD1 (5 bases). The CDR3 is 12 amino acids. The germline CDR1 and CDR2 sequences are SEHNR and FQNEAQ (reference sequence). The V and J ends lost 7 bases and 2 bases respectively, with 8 bases between them. The entire variable domain, with the rest obtained from reference TRBV7-9 and TRBJ2-5, is as follows: DTGVSQNPRHKITKRGQNVTFRCDPISEHNRLYWYRQTLGQGPEFLTYFQNEAQLEKSRLLSDRFSAERPKGSFSTLEIQRTEQGDSAMYLCASTPGQETQYFGPGTRLLVL.

CDR3 bases: TGTGCCAGCAGCTCACGGACAGGGCAAACCACAGATACGCAGTATTTT. Translated, it gives CASSSRTGQTTDTQYF. This sequence joins TRBV11-3 and TRBJ2-3, with 8 bases matching TRBD1. Per germline, CDR1 SGHNT and CDR2 YENEEA. This CDR3 is 16 amino acids long. Trimming removed 4 bases from V and 2 bases from J; junction bases left unmatched: 8.

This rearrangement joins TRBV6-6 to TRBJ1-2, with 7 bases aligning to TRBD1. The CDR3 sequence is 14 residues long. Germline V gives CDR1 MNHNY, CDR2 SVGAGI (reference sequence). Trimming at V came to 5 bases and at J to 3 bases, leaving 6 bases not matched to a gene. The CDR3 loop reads CASSTTGTDYGYTF. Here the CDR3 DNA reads TGTGCCAGCAGTACAACCGGGACAGACTATGGCTACACCTTC.

The CDR3 DNA sequence: TGTGCCAGCAGCCCCCCGATTGCGGGAGAGCAGTTCTTC. Protein sequence: CASSPPIAGEQFF. The chain uses TRBV7-8 and TRBJ2-1, with D maybe TRBD2 (6 bases). CDR1 and CDR2 from the germline V gene are SGHVS and FQNEAQ. The CDR3 totals 13 residues. Trimming took 5 bases from V and 10 from J, leaving 15 bases between them.

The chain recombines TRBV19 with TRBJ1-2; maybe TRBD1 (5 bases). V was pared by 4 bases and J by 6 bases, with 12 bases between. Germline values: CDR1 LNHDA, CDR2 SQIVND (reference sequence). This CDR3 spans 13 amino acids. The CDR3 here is CASSTLGGDGYTF. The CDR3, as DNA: TGTGCCAGTAGTACCCTCGGGGGAGATGGCTACACCTTC.

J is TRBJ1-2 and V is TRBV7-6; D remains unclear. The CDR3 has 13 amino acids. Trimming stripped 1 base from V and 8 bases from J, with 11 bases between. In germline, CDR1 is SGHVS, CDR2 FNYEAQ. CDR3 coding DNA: TGTGCCAGCAGCTTAGGAGGAAGCCTGGGCTACACCTTC. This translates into CASSLGGSLGYTF.

The CDR3 sequence: CASSIKAEGGYGYTF. CDR3 bases: TGTGCCAGTAGTATTAAGGCAGAAGGGGGCTATGGCTACACCTTC. The chain has TRBV19 and TRBJ1-2, with D possibly TRBD1 on 6 matching bases. Trimming took 3 bases from V and 4 from J, leaving 15 bases between them. Per the germline V gene, CDR1 is LNHDA and CDR2 is SQIVND (reference sequence). The CDR3 sequence is 15 residues long.

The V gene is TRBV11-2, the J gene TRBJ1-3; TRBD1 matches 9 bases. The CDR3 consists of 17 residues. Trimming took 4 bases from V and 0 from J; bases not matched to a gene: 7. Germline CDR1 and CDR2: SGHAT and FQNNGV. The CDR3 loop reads CASSSRTGASSGNTIYF. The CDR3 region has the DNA TGTGCCAGCAGCTCTCGGACAGGGGCCAGCTCTGGAAACACCATATATTTT.

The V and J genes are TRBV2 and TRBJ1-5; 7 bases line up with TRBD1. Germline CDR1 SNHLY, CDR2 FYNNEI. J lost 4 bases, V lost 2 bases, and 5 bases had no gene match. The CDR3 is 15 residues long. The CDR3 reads CASSEIDRENQPQHF. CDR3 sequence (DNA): TGTGCCAGCAGTGAAATAGACAGGGAAAATCAGCCCCAGCATTTT.

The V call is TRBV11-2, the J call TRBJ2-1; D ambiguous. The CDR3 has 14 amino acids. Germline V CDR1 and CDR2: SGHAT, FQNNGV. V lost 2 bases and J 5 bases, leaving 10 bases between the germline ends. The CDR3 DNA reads TGTGCCAGCAGCTTATCAGGCCGGCACAATGAGCAGTTCTTC. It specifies CASSLSGRHNEQFF.

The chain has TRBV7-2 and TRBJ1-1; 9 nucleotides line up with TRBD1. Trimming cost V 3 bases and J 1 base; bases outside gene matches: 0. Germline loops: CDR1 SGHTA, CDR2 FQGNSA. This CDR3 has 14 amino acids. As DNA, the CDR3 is TGTGCCAGCAGCTTGGGACAGGGGAACACTGAAGCTTTCTTT. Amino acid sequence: CASSLGQGNTEAFF. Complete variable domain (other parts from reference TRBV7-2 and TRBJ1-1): GAGVSQSPSNKVTEKGKDVELRCDPISGHTALYWYRQSLGQGLEFLIYFQGNSAPDKSGLPSDRFSAERTGGSVSTLTIQRTQQEDSAVYLCASSLGQGNTEAFFGQGTRLTVV.

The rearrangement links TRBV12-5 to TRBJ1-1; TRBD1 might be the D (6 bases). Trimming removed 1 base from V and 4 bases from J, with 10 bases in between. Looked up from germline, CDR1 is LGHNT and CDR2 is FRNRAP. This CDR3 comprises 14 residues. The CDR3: CASGLGQGSTEAFF. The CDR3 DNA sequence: TGTGCTAGTGGTTTGGGGCAGGGGAGCACTGAAGCTTTCTTT. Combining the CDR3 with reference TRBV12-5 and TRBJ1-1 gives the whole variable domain DARVTQTPRHKVTEMGQEVTMRCQPILGHNTVFWYRQTMMQGLELLAYFRNRAPLDDSGMPKDRFSAEMPDATLATLKIQPSEPRDSAVYFCASGLGQGSTEAFFGQGTRLTVV.

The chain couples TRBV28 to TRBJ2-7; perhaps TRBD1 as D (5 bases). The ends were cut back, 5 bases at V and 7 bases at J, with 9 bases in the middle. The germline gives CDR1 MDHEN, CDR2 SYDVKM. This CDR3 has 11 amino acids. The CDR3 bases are TGTGCCAGCAGTAACCGACAGGAGCAGTACTTC. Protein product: CASSNRQEQYF. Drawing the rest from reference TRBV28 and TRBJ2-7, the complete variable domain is DVKVTQSSRYLVKRTGEKVFLECVQDMDHENMFWYRQDPGLGLRLIYFSYDVKMKEKGDIPEGYSVSREKKERFSLILESASTNQTSMYLCASSNRQEQYFGPGTRLTVT.

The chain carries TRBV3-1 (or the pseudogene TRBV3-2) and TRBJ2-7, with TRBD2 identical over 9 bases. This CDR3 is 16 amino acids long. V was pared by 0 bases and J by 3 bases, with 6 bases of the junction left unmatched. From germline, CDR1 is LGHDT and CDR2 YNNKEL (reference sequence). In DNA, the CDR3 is TGTGCCAGCAGCCAAGATTACGCGGGGGGGCGCTACGAGCAGTACTTC. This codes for CASSQDYAGGRYEQYF.